This T cell receptor beta chain was recovered during a study of T cells in Graves' hyperthyroidism and ophthalmopathy. The sample holds many counts of this clonotype. Its specificity is unknown. Study-wide results and limits: Model predictions of ophthalmopathy came a median around 6.5 months before onset.

The CDR3 regions of TCR beta were amplified from RNA transcripts. A set of HTBI primers served as the primers for a first-round RT-PCR of the TCR CDR3. TCRdb passed the multiplex PCR reads through MiXCR, listing each CDR3 protein once. The table records about 160,000 distinct CDR3 sequences, approximately 9% of them present only once. Germline assignment: CDR1 GTSNPN and CDR2 SVGIG (reference sequence). CDR3 length: 14 amino acids. The V gene lost 3 bases and the J gene lost 7 bases, with 16 bases spanning the gap. The sequence came from a woman younger than 30 with Graves' hyperthyroidism that later progressed to Graves' ophthalmopathy. Sequencing was carried out using blood. This sequence joins TRBV30 and TRBJ2-1; D perhaps matches TRBD2 (7 bases). The CDR3, as DNA: TGTGCCTGGAGAGTGGGGGGGGCCGGTAATGAGCAGTTCTTC. Translating it yields CAWRVGGAGNEQFF.